What follows are 32 T cell receptor beta chains derived from one specimen sequenced in a study of cytomegalovirus exposure and HLA in healthy donors. TCRdb's table, derived via immunoSEQ multiplex PCR, lists solely in-frame clones and lacks some. The data contain over 110,000 clones, about 88% of them singletons. Input material: PBMCs. The receptors here all came from a man younger than 35 in good health and CMV-seropositive.

The V and J genes are TRBV9 and TRBJ2-5; D might be TRBD2 (7 bases). The V end lost 0 bases, the J end lost 5 bases, and 17 bases lay between the germline ends. This CDR3 spans 16 amino acids. The germline gives CDR1 SGDLS, CDR2 YYNGEE. Here the CDR3 reads CASSVAARGGEETQYF. The CDR3 DNA is TGTGCCAGCAGCGTAGCCGCAAGGGGGGGGGAGGAGACCCAGTACTTC.

V usage is TRBV27 and J usage is TRBJ2-2, with TRBD1 identical over 10 bases. With 5 bases clipped from V and 7 bases from J, the junction kept 4 bases outside the gene matches. This CDR3 comprises 14 residues. In germline, CDR1 is MNHEY, CDR2 SMNVEV (reference sequence). This chain's CDR3 is CASSRDRGGGELFF. CDR3 coding DNA: TGTGCCAGCAGTCGGGACAGGGGAGGCGGGGAGCTGTTTTTT.

The J gene is TRBJ2-7, the V gene TRBV19; TRBD1 matches 10 bases. CDR1 LNHDA and CDR2 SQIVND come from the germline V gene (reference sequence). CDR3 length: 15 amino acids. V was pared by 5 bases and J by 6 bases, with 10 bases of the junction left unmatched. The CDR3 DNA reads TGTGCCAGTAGTCTCAGACAGGGGGCTCATCTCGAGCAGTACTTC. Translated: CASSLRQGAHLEQYF. The complete variable domain, with remaining parts taken from reference TRBV19 and TRBJ2-7, reads DGGITQSPKYLFRKEGQNVTLSCEQNLNHDAMYWYRQDPGQGLRLIYYSQIVNDFQKGDIAEGYSVSREKKESFPLTVTSAQKNPTAFYLCASSLRQGAHLEQYFGPGTRLTVT.

This clone turned up a few times. The chain combines TRBV2 with TRBJ2-1, with D perhaps matching TRBD2 (7 bases). This CDR3 comprises 18 residues. The V and J ends lost 7 bases and 0 bases respectively, with 22 bases between them. CDR1 is SNHLY and CDR2 is FYNNEI in the germline V gene. CDR3 in amino acids: CASIPPGGAEVSYNEQFF. The CDR3 DNA follows: TGTGCCAGCATCCCCCCTGGGGGGGCGGAGGTCTCCTACAATGAGCAGTTCTTC.

The rearrangement links TRBV25-1 to TRBJ1-1; the D is unclear. CDR3 size: 14 residues. The V gene's germline CDR1 is MGHDK and CDR2 SYGVNS. The V end lost 2 bases, the J end lost 3 bases, and 10 bases lay between the germline ends. CDR3 sequence (DNA): TGTGCCAGCAGTGAAGGTGGCAGGTACACTGAAGCTTTCTTT. It is translated as CASSEGGRYTEAFF.

The rearrangement uses TRBV28 and TRBJ2-7; 10 bases map to TRBD1. The V gene's germline CDR1 is MDHEN and CDR2 SYDVKM. The CDR3 has 16 residues. V lost 2 bases and J lost 0; bases outside the gene matches: 4. As DNA, the CDR3 is TGTGCCAGCAGTTTACAGACAGGGGGCGCCTCCTACGAGCAGTACTTC. It codes for CASSLQTGGASYEQYF.

The rearrangement links TRBV30 to TRBJ2-7, with D possibly matching TRBD2 (6 bases). CDR1 is GTSNPN and CDR2 is SVGIG in the germline V gene (reference sequence). V was shortened by 4 bases and J by 6 bases, with 13 bases between the two germline ends. This CDR3 has 12 residues. The CDR3 DNA reads TGTGCCTGGAACCGGGCGGGGCCCGAGCAGTACTTC. Its protein product is CAWNRAGPEQYF.

V gene TRBV5-1 combines with J gene TRBJ1-2; perhaps TRBD1 as D (6 bases). The CDR3 contains 13 residues. V was pared by 0 bases and J by 6 bases, with 9 bases between. Germline CDR1 and CDR2: SGHRS and YFSETQ. This chain's CDR3 is CASSLAGVDGYTF. The CDR3 nucleotides read TGCGCCAGCAGCTTGGCAGGGGTGGATGGCTACACCTTC.

The chain joins TRBV15 to TRBJ1-6; D uncertain. The CDR3 spans 15 residues. CDR1 and CDR2 from the germline V gene are LNHNV and YYDKDF (reference sequence). Trimming removed 0 bases at V and 3 bases at J, with 6 bases between. CDR3 residues: CATSRDTVYNSPLHF. The CDR3 nucleotides are TGTGCCACCAGCAGAGATACAGTCTATAATTCACCCCTCCACTTT.

V is TRBV9 and J is TRBJ1-2; possible D gene TRBD1, 5 bases. Looked up from germline, CDR1 is SGDLS and CDR2 is YYNGEE. The CDR3 runs to 14 residues. V was trimmed by 0 bases and J by 8 bases, leaving 14 bases between them. CDR3 in amino acids: CASSVGKGRYGYTF. The CDR3 DNA is TGTGCCAGCAGCGTAGGGAAGGGGCGGTACGGCTACACCTTC. The full variable domain, in which reference TRBV9 and TRBJ1-2 provide the parts outside the CDR3, is DSGVTQTPKHLITATGQRVTLRCSPRSGDLSVYWYQQSLDQGLQFLIQYYNGEERAKGNILERFSAQQFPDLHSELNLSSLELGDSALYFCASSVGKGRYGYTFGSGTRLTVV.

J is TRBJ1-4 and V is TRBV16; a weak D match, TRBD1 (5 bases). V lost 2 bases and J lost 4, with 8 bases in between. CDR3 length: 14 residues. Germline V gives CDR1 KGHSY, CDR2 FQNENV. The CDR3 sequence is CASSQTGYNEKLFF. CDR3 in DNA: TGTGCCAGCAGCCAAACAGGTTATAATGAAAAACTGTTTTTT.

The rearrangement uses TRBV2 and TRBJ2-1, with 10 positions matching TRBD2. Germline assignment: CDR1 SNHLY and CDR2 FYNNEI. CDR3 size: 16 residues. The trim removed 10 bases at V and 7 bases at J, leaving 16 bases unmatched. The CDR3 here is CATRPGRSGGANEQFF. The CDR3 DNA is TGTGCCACCAGACCCGGTAGGAGCGGGGGGGCTAATGAGCAGTTCTTC.

CDR3 residues: CASSEPSGGVDEQFF. The CDR3 nucleotides are TGTGCCAGCAGTGAACCTAGCGGGGGGGTAGATGAGCAGTTCTTC. The V gene is TRBV6-1, the J gene TRBJ2-1; 12 bases agree with TRBD2. This CDR3 contains 15 residues. V gave up 2 bases and J gave up 8 bases; unmatched junction bases: 4. Germline CDR1 and CDR2: MNHNS and SASEGT.

This clone was observed a single time. The V gene is TRBV2, the J gene TRBJ2-1; D not resolved. The V and J ends lost 2 bases and 8 bases respectively, with 10 bases between them. CDR3 size: 13 residues. CDR1 is SNHLY and CDR2 is FYNNEI in the germline V gene. Here the CDR3 reads CASSENGEDEQFF. Here the CDR3 DNA reads TGTGCCAGCAGTGAAAATGGTGAGGATGAGCAGTTCTTC.

V usage is TRBV2 and J usage is TRBJ2-5; D perhaps matches TRBD2 (6 bases). Germline assignment: CDR1 SNHLY and CDR2 FYNNEI. CDR3 length equals 15 residues. The germline V and J ends were trimmed by 5 bases and 2 bases, with 15 bases remaining between them. As DNA, the CDR3 is TGTGCCAGCAGTAGTCAGCGGGCCAGACAAGAGACCCAGTACTTC. Amino acid sequence: CASSSQRARQETQYF.

V and J are TRBV19 and TRBJ1-5; 7 positions match TRBD1. V dropped 6 bases and J dropped 6; count of bases not matched to a gene: 11. Germline CDR1 and CDR2: LNHDA and SQIVND (reference sequence). The CDR3 has 15 amino acids. CDR3 residues: CASSQLGQIGQPQHF. CDR3 nucleotide sequence: TGTGCCAGTAGCCAACTGGGACAGATAGGTCAGCCCCAGCATTTT.

V usage is TRBV7-3 and J usage is TRBJ2-7; TRBD1 matches 7 bases. Trimming took 6 bases from V and 3 from J; bases not matched to a gene: 5. CDR1 and CDR2 (germline): SGHTA, FQGTGA. This CDR3 spans 13 amino acids. CDR3 in amino acids: CASRSGTDYEQYF. The CDR3 DNA is TGTGCCAGCAGGTCCGGGACAGACTACGAGCAGTACTTC.

This clone showed up just a few times. The chain combines TRBV7-2 with TRBJ1-1, with D perhaps TRBD1 (5 bases). The CDR3 extends over 15 amino acids. V was trimmed by 1 base and J by 6 bases, leaving 15 bases between them. CDR1 SGHTA and CDR2 FQGNSA come from the germline V gene. DNA for the CDR3: TGTGCCAGCAGCTTAGATGCACTGACGGGGGCTGAAGCTTTCTTT. As protein: CASSLDALTGAEAFF.

In the case of this clone: A clone one base away is much larger, so this may be a read error. The chain recombines TRBV10-2 with TRBJ1-2, with 7 bases matching TRBD1. V was pared by 4 bases and J by 3 bases, with 2 bases of the junction left unmatched. Germline V lookup: CDR1 WSHSY, CDR2 SAAADI. The CDR3 spans 13 residues. CDR3 DNA: TGCGCCAGCAGTGTTCAGGGGGACTATGGCTACACCTTC. Its protein is CASSVQGDYGYTF.

This clone has just one count. The genes are TRBV6-5 and TRBJ1-1; TRBD1 agrees at 7 bases. V gave up 2 bases and J gave up 10 bases; unmatched junction bases: 7. CDR3 size: 13 residues. Germline CDR1 and CDR2: MNHEY and SVGAGI. CDR3 region: CASSYHQTGIAFF. DNA for the CDR3: TGTGCCAGCAGTTACCATCAGACAGGGATAGCTTTCTTT.

This chain links TRBV10-1 with TRBJ2-7, with 9 bases lining up with TRBD2. Trimming removed 2 bases from V and 6 bases from J; junction bases left unmatched: 11. Germline CDR1 is WNHNN and CDR2 is SYGVQD (reference sequence). This CDR3 has 16 residues. The CDR3 sequence: CASSENRVAGAGEQYF. CDR3 sequence (DNA): TGCGCCAGCAGTGAGAATCGGGTAGCGGGAGCGGGCGAGCAGTACTTC.

The chain uses TRBV4-1 and TRBJ2-7; D perhaps matches TRBD1 (6 bases). Trimming took 3 bases from V and 3 from J, leaving 18 bases between them. Looked up from germline, CDR1 is MGHRA and CDR2 is YSYEKL. CDR3 size: 16 residues. The CDR3: CASSHWTESTLYEQYF. CDR3 coding DNA: TGCGCCAGCAGCCACTGGACAGAGTCGACCCTCTACGAGCAGTACTTC.

The V call is TRBV23-1, the J call TRBJ2-2, with TRBD2 matching over 8 bases. TRBV23-1 is flagged as an ORF with uncertain function. The CDR3 extends over 16 amino acids. The V segment lost 5 bases and the J segment 2 bases; nucleotides outside the gene matches: 7. The CDR3 here is CASSSTSGRNTGELFF. CDR3 nucleotide sequence: TGCGCCAGCAGTTCCACTAGCGGAAGAAACACCGGGGAGCTGTTTTTT.

The rearrangement joins TRBV9 to TRBJ1-2; D gene ambiguous. Trimming removed 0 bases from V and 3 bases from J, with 6 bases in between. This CDR3 is built from 13 residues. The germline V gene has CDR1 SGDLS and CDR2 YYNGEE. The CDR3 spells CASSVGEYYGYTF. CDR3 coding DNA: TGTGCCAGCAGCGTAGGAGAATACTATGGCTACACCTTC.

The chain uses TRBV6-5 and TRBJ2-3; 7 nucleotides line up with TRBD2. Germline V gene data show CDR1 as MNHEY and CDR2 as SVGAGI. The J segment lost 11 bases and the V segment lost 5 bases, leaving 7 bases of the junction unmatched. The CDR3 consists of 12 residues. DNA for the CDR3: TGTGCCAGCAGTCCGCAGCCGGGAGGGCAGTATTTT. Protein: CASSPQPGGQYF.

This chain connects TRBV2 to TRBJ2-1, with D perhaps TRBD1 (6 bases). In germline, CDR1 is SNHLY, CDR2 FYNNEI. The CDR3 is made up of 15 amino acids. Deletions cut 1 base from V and 1 base from J, with 8 bases between. CDR3 sequence reads: CASSEGRGSYNEQFF. The DNA for the CDR3 is TGTGCCAGCAGTGAAGGCAGGGGTTCCTACAATGAGCAGTTCTTC. Drawing the rest from reference TRBV2 and TRBJ2-1, the complete variable domain is EPEVTQTPSHQVTQMGQEVILRCVPISNHLYFYWYRQILGQKVEFLVSFYNNEISEKSEIFDDQFSVERPDGSNFTLKIRSTKLEDSAMYFCASSEGRGSYNEQFFGPGTRLTVL.

This clone appeared a few times. This chain links TRBV2 with TRBJ2-2, with 10 bases lining up with TRBD2. This CDR3 has 14 residues. With 11 bases clipped from V and 2 bases from J, the junction kept 5 bases outside the gene matches. Germline loops: CDR1 SNHLY, CDR2 FYNNEI. Written as DNA, the CDR3 is TGTGCCTGCGGACTAGCGGAAAACACCGGGGAGCTGTTTTTT. This gives the protein CACGLAENTGELFF. The full variable domain, rest sourced from reference TRBV2 and TRBJ2-2, is EPEVTQTPSHQVTQMGQEVILRCVPISNHLYFYWYRQILGQKVEFLVSFYNNEISEKSEIFDDQFSVERPDGSNFTLKIRSTKLEDSAMYFCACGLAENTGELFFGEGSRLTVL.

The chain is built from TRBV25-1 and TRBJ1-4, with no clear D. In germline, CDR1 is MGHDK, CDR2 SYGVNS. The CDR3 totals 13 residues. The germline V and J ends were trimmed by 8 bases and 2 bases, with 9 bases remaining between them. CDR3 amino acids: CASRVNTNEKLFF. The CDR3 nucleotides are TGTGCCAGCCGCGTAAACACTAATGAAAAACTGTTTTTT.

In its sample, this clone was seen once. The V gene is TRBV9, the J gene TRBJ2-3; possibly TRBD2 for D (6 bases). Germline V gene lookup returns CDR1 SGDLS and CDR2 YYNGEE. This CDR3 comprises 13 residues. V lost 2 bases and J 4 bases, leaving 8 bases between the germline ends. The CDR3 DNA sequence: TGTGCCAGCAGCGTCCTAGCGTCAGATACGCAGTATTTT. Residues: CASSVLASDTQYF.

This rearrangement joins TRBV19 to TRBJ1-4; D gene uncertain. The CDR3 totals 15 residues. Germline V CDR1 and CDR2: LNHDA, SQIVND (reference sequence). Trimming took off 5 bases at V and 0 bases at J, with 10 bases between the two ends. CDR3 protein: CASSEGMATNEKLFF. CDR3 DNA: TGTGCCAGTAGTGAGGGTATGGCAACTAATGAAAAACTGTTTTTT.

The rearrangement links TRBV6-5 to TRBJ2-5, with 7 positions matching TRBD2. J gave up 5 bases and V 2 bases, and 8 bases lay outside the gene matches. The CDR3 extends over 15 amino acids. CDR1 MNHEY and CDR2 SVGAGI come from the germline V gene. The CDR3 is CASSYVTGGSETQYF. In DNA, the CDR3 is TGTGCCAGCAGTTACGTGACGGGGGGAAGCGAGACCCAGTACTTC.

This clone was seen once. V gene TRBV4-1 combines with J gene TRBJ2-2; possible D gene TRBD1, 6 bases. The V end lost 1 base, the J end lost 6 bases, and 15 bases lay between the germline ends. Germline-derived CDR1 and CDR2 are MGHRA and YSYEKL. The CDR3 contains 16 residues. The CDR3 coding sequence is TGCGCCAGCAGCCAAGTTTCAGGGGTGTACGCCGGGGAGCTGTTTTTT. Encoded protein: CASSQVSGVYAGELFF.